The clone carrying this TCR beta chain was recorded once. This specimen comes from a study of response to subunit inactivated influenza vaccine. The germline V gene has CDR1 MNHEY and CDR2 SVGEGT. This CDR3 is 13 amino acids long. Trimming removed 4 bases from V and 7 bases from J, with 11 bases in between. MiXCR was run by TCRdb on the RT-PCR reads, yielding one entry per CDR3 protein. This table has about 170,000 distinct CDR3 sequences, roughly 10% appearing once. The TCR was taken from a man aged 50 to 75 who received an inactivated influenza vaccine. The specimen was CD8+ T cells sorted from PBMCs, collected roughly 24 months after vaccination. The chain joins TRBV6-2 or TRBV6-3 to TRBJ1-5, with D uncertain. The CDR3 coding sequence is TGTGCCAGCAGTTCTCCAGGCTTCCAGCCCCAGCATTTT. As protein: CASSSPGFQPQHF.